The clone carrying this T cell receptor beta chain was counted a few times. Its antigen is still unknown. Other DNA sequences within the sample encode an identical CDR3. The data derive from a study of OX40 agonist ivuxolimab in advanced cancers. Across the whole study: Patients were dosed intravenously with ivuxolimab at 0.01 to 10 mg/kg every 2 weeks. Of mixed ages from about 23 to 79 and averaging 60 years, the group was 65% to 85% male. A history of anti-PD-1, anti-PD-L1 or anti-CTLA-4 therapy was acceptable, and over 35% had some. General observations from the study: Which antigen the expanded peripheral T cells recognized is unknown.

The data were produced by immunoSEQ multiplex PCR, yet TCRdb's version contains in-frame clones alone and is incomplete. The sample contains roughly 150,000 clones, under 95% of which appear only once. CDR1 is MDHEN and CDR2 is SYDVKM in the germline V gene. The germline V and J ends were trimmed by 2 bases and 6 bases, with 2 bases remaining between them. CDR3 size: 11 residues. This clonotype originated in an adult with an advanced solid tumor such as melanoma, head and neck, liver or kidney cancer. The source was CD4+ or CD8+ T cells sorted from blood, collected in a trial of the OX40 agonist ivuxolimab. The chain joins TRBV28 to TRBJ1-5; D gene unclear. CDR3 DNA: TGTGCCAGCAGTTTAGGTCAGCCCCAGCATTTT. Its protein product is CASSLGQPQHF.